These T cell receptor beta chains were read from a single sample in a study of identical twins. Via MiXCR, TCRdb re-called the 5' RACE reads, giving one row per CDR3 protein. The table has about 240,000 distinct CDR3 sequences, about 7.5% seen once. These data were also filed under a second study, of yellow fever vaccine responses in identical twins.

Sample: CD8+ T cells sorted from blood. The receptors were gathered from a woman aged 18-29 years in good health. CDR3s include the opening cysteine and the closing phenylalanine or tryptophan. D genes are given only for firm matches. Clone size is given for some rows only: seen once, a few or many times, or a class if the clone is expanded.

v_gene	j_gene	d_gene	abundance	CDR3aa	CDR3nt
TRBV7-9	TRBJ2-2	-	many	CASSAAGNTGELFF	TGTGCCAGCAGCGCTGCGGGGAACACCGGGGAGCTGTTTTTT
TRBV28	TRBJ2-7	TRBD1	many	CASSFGQGPYEQYF	TGCGCCAGCAGCTTCGGACAGGGGCCCTACGAGCAGTACTTC
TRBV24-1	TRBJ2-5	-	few	CATSDSQGGETQYF	TGTGCCACCAGTGATTCGCAGGGAGGAGAGACCCAGTACTTC
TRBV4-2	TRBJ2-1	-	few	CASSQDRAGYNEQFF	TGTGCCAGCAGCCAAGACAGGGCGGGCTACAATGAGCAGTTCTTC
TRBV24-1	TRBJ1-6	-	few	CATGRPLHF	TGTGCCACCGGGCGTCCCCTCCACTTT
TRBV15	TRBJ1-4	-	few	CATSRDPRGLNEKLFF	TGTGCCACCAGCAGAGATCCCAGGGGACTTAATGAAAAACTGTTTTTT
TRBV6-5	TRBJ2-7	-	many	CASSYRPLVAGSHEQYF	TGTGCCAGCAGTTACCGCCCCCTGGTAGCCGGGTCCCACGAGCAGTACTTC
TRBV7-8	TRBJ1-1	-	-	CASSLEGFYTEAFF	TGTGCCAGCAGCTTAGAAGGGTTTTATACTGAAGCTTTCTTT
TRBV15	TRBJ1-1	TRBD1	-	CATSSRGMNTEAFF	TGTGCCACCAGCAGCAGGGGGATGAACACTGAAGCTTTCTTT
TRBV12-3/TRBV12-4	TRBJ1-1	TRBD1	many	CASNPTGVNTEAFF	TGTGCCAGCAACCCGACAGGGGTGAACACTGAAGCTTTCTTT
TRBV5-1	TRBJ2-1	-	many	CASSLVETGTHLDYNEQFF	TGCGCCAGCAGCTTGGTGGAGACCGGGACGCATCTGGACTACAATGAGCAGTTCTTC
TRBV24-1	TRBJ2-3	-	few	CATGGDKSTDTQYF	TGTGCCACCGGAGGCGACAAATCCACAGATACGCAGTATTTT
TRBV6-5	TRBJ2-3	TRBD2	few	CASSWTSGDTDTQYF	TGTGCCAGCAGTTGGACTAGCGGGGACACAGATACGCAGTATTTT
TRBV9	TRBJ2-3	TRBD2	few	CASSPPDGAGYDTQYF	TGTGCCAGCAGCCCCCCCGATGGAGCGGGGTATGATACGCAGTATTTT
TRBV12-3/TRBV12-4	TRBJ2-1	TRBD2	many	CASSPTSGDTYNEQFF	TGTGCCAGCAGCCCCACTAGCGGGGACACCTACAATGAGCAGTTCTTC
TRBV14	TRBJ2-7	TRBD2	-	CASSQESGISYEQYF	TGTGCCAGCAGCCAAGAAAGCGGGATCTCCTACGAGCAGTACTTC
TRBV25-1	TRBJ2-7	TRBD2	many	CATLGEGEQYF	TGTGCCACCCTGGGGGAGGGCGAGCAGTACTTC
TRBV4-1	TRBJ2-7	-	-	CASSQRGGGYEQYF	TGCGCCAGCAGCCAACGAGGGGGGGGTTACGAGCAGTACTTC
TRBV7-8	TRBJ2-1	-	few	CASSGRENEQFF	TGTGCCAGCAGCGGACGCGAAAATGAGCAGTTCTTC
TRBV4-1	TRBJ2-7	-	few	CASSQEVRGLPSYEQYF	TGCGCCAGCAGCCAAGAGGTCCGGGGACTTCCCTCCTACGAGCAGTACTTC
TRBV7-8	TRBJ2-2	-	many	CASPRGGELFF	TGTGCCAGCCCGCGGGGCGGGGAGCTGTTTTTT
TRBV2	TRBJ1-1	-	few	CASSGGSPEAFF	TGTGCCAGCAGTGGGGGGTCTCCTGAAGCTTTCTTT
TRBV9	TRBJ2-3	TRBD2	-	CASSVVSSGSTDTQYF	TGTGCCAGCAGCGTAGTGTCTAGCGGCAGCACAGATACGCAGTATTTT
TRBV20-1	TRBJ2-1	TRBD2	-	CSVISGVYTNEQFF	TGCAGTGTCATTAGCGGGGTATATACAAATGAGCAGTTCTTC
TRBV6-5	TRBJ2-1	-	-	CASSYVAGVNEQFF	TGTGCCAGCAGTTACGTCGCTGGGGTCAATGAGCAGTTCTTC
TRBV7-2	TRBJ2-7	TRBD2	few	CASSFFREGPYEQYF	TGTGCCAGCAGCTTTTTCCGGGAGGGCCCCTACGAGCAGTACTTC
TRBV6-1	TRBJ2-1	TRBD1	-	CASAGTGGYNEQFF	TGTGCCAGCGCCGGGACAGGGGGCTACAATGAGCAGTTCTTC
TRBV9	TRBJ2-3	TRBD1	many	CASSVRRDRETDTQYF	TGTGCCAGCAGCGTCCGGCGAGACAGGGAGACAGATACGCAGTATTTT
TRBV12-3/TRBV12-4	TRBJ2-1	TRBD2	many	CASGRGGGLVYNEQFF	TGTGCCAGCGGAAGGGGAGGGGGACTAGTCTACAATGAGCAGTTCTTC
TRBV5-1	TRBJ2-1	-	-	CASSLAPLGSYNEQFF	TGCGCCAGCAGCTTGGCCCCATTGGGGTCCTACAATGAGCAGTTCTTC
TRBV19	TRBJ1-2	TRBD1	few	CASSAGQGFGYTF	TGTGCCAGTAGTGCCGGACAGGGCTTTGGCTACACCTTC
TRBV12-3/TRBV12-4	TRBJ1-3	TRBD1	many	CASSQDRAGNTIYF	TGTGCCAGCAGTCAGGACAGGGCCGGAAACACCATATATTTT
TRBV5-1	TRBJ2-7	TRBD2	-	CASSLTTSGWEQYF	TGCGCCAGCAGCTTAACCACTAGCGGGTGGGAGCAGTACTTC
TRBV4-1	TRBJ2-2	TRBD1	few	CASSLPTGVTGELFF	TGCGCCAGCAGCCTACCGACAGGGGTGACCGGGGAGCTGTTTTTT
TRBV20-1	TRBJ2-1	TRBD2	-	CGASTSGSNEQFF	TGCGGTGCTAGTACTAGCGGGAGCAATGAGCAGTTCTTC
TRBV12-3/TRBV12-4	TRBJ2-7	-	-	CASSPAGRLFYEQYF	TGTGCCAGCAGTCCGGCAGGGAGGTTATTTTACGAGCAGTACTTC
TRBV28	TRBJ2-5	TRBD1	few	CASSLAWGTEQETQYF	TGTGCCAGCAGTCTAGCCTGGGGGACAGAACAAGAGACCCAGTACTTC
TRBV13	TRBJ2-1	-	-	CASSLVYQDRLNEQFF	TGTGCCAGCAGCTTAGTCTACCAAGATAGGTTGAATGAGCAGTTCTTC
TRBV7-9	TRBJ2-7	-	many	CASSSGTSYYEQYF	TGTGCCAGCAGCTCAGGGACTTCATACTACGAGCAGTACTTC
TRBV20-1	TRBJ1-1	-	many	CSAGGGRTNTEAFF	TGCAGTGCGGGGGGGGGACGGACGAACACTGAAGCTTTCTTT
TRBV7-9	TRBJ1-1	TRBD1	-	CASSAPYRGWTEAFF	TGTGCCAGCAGCGCCCCCTACAGGGGGTGGACTGAAGCTTTCTTT
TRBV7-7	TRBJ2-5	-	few	CASSSHAGAGETQYF	TGTGCCAGCAGCTCCCACGCAGGGGCGGGCGAGACCCAGTACTTC
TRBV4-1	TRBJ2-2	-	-	CASSPPGQNTGELFF	TGCGCCAGCAGCCCCCCGGGACAGAACACCGGGGAGCTGTTTTTT
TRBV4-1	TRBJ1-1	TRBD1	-	CASSQDGTGGRDTEAFF	TGCGCCAGCAGCCAAGACGGGACAGGGGGCAGGGACACTGAAGCTTTCTTT
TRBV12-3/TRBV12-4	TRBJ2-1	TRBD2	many	CASRNTGLAGNEQFF	TGTGCCAGCAGAAACACGGGACTAGCGGGGAATGAGCAGTTCTTC
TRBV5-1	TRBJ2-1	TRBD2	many	CASRIRGGPSRDEQFF	TGCGCCAGCAGAATTCGGGGGGGGCCATCTAGGGATGAGCAGTTCTTC
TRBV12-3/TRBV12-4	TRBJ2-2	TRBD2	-	CASRQTSGRALNTGELFF	TGTGCCAGCAGGCAGACTAGCGGGAGGGCCTTGAACACCGGGGAGCTGTTTTTT
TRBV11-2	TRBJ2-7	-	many	CASSLWAGTYEQYF	TGTGCCAGCAGCTTATGGGCGGGAACCTACGAGCAGTACTTC
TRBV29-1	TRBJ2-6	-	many	CSVEAASGNTADSGANVLTF	TGCAGCGTTGAAGCAGCTTCGGGCAACACGGCCGACTCTGGGGCCAACGTCCTGACTTTC
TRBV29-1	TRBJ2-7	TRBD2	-	CSSKGASGIYEQYF	TGCAGCTCGAAGGGGGCTAGCGGGATCTACGAGCAGTACTTC
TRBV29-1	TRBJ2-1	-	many	CSVGVAYNEQFF	TGCAGCGTTGGCGTGGCTTACAATGAGCAGTTCTTC
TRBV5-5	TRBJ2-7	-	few	CASSSLHRYEQYF	TGTGCCAGCAGCTCCCTACATAGGTACGAGCAGTACTTC
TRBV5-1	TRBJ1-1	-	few	CASSMTVANTEAFF	TGCGCCAGCAGCATGACGGTAGCGAACACTGAAGCTTTCTTT
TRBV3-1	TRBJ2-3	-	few	CASSQDPGDTDTQYF	TGTGCCAGCAGCCAAGACCCGGGAGACACAGATACGCAGTATTTT
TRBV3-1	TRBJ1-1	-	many	CASSQTGLNTEAFF	TGTGCCAGCAGCCAAACAGGGTTGAACACTGAAGCTTTCTTT
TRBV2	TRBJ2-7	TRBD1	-	CASMSPGQLSYEQYF	TGTGCCAGCATGAGCCCGGGACAGCTCTCCTACGAGCAGTACTTC
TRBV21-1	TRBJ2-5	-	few	CASSPRDGKQETQYF	TGTGCCAGCAGCCCAAGGGACGGAAAACAAGAGACCCAGTACTTC